This T cell receptor beta chain was recorded in a study of blood T cells in healthy people across ages. A second PCR, run for roughly 7 to 11 cycles, used a sample-barcoded 5' primer plus a J-beta primer mix. Each CDR3 protein is one row after TCRdb ran MiXCR on the 5' RACE reads. The data show 700,000 to 950,000 distinct CDR3 sequences, 35% to 45% seen once. Per germline, CDR1 SEHNR and CDR2 FQNEAQ (reference sequence). V lost 5 bases and J lost 0; bases outside the gene matches: 9. The CDR3 runs 16 residues. In its sample, this clonotype was seen a few times. The receptor was derived from a woman in her sixties or seventies in good health. This rearrangement joins TRBV7-9 to TRBJ2-7; 8 bases fit TRBD2. The sequenced sample was blood. The CDR3, as DNA: TGTGCCAGCAGCCCCCTTGCGGGAGGCTTCTCCTACGAGCAGTACTTC. It yields the protein CASSPLAGGFSYEQYF.